The entry below describes one TCR beta chain. Its antigen is unidentified. The PCR contained 60 Vbeta and 13 Jbeta primers. Original processing notes: The authors later counted tens of millions of unique TCR beta chains, 9.5 million to 13 million of them shared. TCRdb's copy holds only in-frame clones and misses some; the assay was immunoSEQ multiplex PCR. That table supplies the V and J calls and clone size; D and trimming were determined from the DNA. The sample gives 180,000 or so clones, over 80% of which show up once; about 5% is in the top ten. This record belongs to a study of cytomegalovirus exposure and HLA in healthy donors. Study results and caveats: Some TCR beta chains (around 180 of them) were listed as cytomegalovirus-associated. Productive status was seen about 90% or about 30% of the time for most TCR beta V segments in an earlier analysis.

This CDR3 is built from 13 residues. Germline V CDR1 and CDR2: KGHSH, LQKENI. V was cut by 5 bases and J by 3 bases, with 11 bases left in between. Everyone who donated was a healthy bone marrow donor. Specimen: PBMCs. The V call is TRBV18, the J call TRBJ2-7; D may be TRBD2 (6 bases). The receptor comes from a woman in her forties or fifties in good health and CMV-seropositive. DNA for the CDR3: TGTGCCAGCTCAGCAGGGACTCTCTACGAGCAGTACTTC. This sequence encodes CASSAGTLYEQYF.